This T cell receptor beta chain came from a study of T-cell memory formation after mild COVID-19. The study's findings and limits: A second wave expanding day 15 to 37 was CD4+-biased; contracting clones were balanced. The finding that pre-infection memory included some responding clones suggested that cross-reactive memory joined.

V was trimmed by 5 bases and J by 1 base, leaving 11 bases between them. This CDR3 is built from 14 residues. Germline V gene lookup returns CDR1 LGHNA and CDR2 YSLEER. Amplification by 5'RACE using constant-segment primers produced TCR alpha and TCR beta cDNA libraries that carried sample barcodes and UMIs. A single record per CDR3 protein comes from TCRdb applying MiXCR to the 5' RACE reads. The data hold some 88,000 distinct CDR3 sequences, with about 23% observed a single time. On this clonotype: Its antigen is undetermined.

The clonotype was recovered from a man younger than 35 who had mild COVID-19 (a few samples of this study predate the infection). Cell type and time point are not known. The chain combines TRBV4-3 with TRBJ2-5, with D perhaps assigned TRBD1 or TRBD2 (5 bases each). Material for sequencing was PBMCs or a T cell subset sorted from them (not recorded which). CDR3 nucleotides: TGCGCCAGCAGCAGCCGGGACGGCCAAGAGACCCAGTACTTC. Translating gives CASSSRDGQETQYF.